The text below deals with one TCR beta chain. What it binds is not known. Primers: 60 Vbeta forward and 13 Jbeta reverse. The method was immunoSEQ multiplex PCR; TCRdb's version includes in-frame clones alone and lacks a portion of them. Of around 170,000 clones in the sample, about 84% are singletons; the top ten hold 3% to 4%. This entry belongs to a study of cytomegalovirus exposure and HLA in healthy donors. Notes on the study in general: A classifier reportedly called cytomegalovirus status with high sensitivity and specificity. Among TCR beta chains of equal frequency, HLA-associated ones were more clonally expanded in a later analysis.

Sequencing was performed on PBMCs. The TCR comes from a man aged 50 or older in good health and CMV-seronegative.

CDR3 bases: TGTGCCAGCAGCCAAGATTGGACACTCAATCAGCCCCAGCATTTT. Translation: CASSQDWTLNQPQHF. The chain combines TRBV4-2 with TRBJ1-5; possible D gene TRBD1, 5 bases. This CDR3 comprises 15 residues. Germline values: CDR1 LGHNA, CDR2 YNFKEQ. V was pared by 0 bases and J by 3 bases, with 9 bases between.